This record concerns one T cell receptor beta chain sequence. Its specificity is not known. These data are taken from a study of cytomegalovirus exposure and HLA in healthy donors. General study points: Indistinguishable V segments such as TRBV6-2 and TRBV6-3 were excluded. Being productive about 90% or about 30% of the time was typical of most TCR beta V segments in an earlier analysis. In a later analysis, productive TCRs from donors in an Asian-associated ancestry cluster reportedly carried fewer N-insertions than the cohort mean.

The V gene's germline CDR1 is MNHNS and CDR2 SASEGT. This CDR3 is 12 amino acids long. V lost 6 bases and J 2 bases, leaving 6 bases between the germline ends. Primers: 60 Vbeta forward and 13 Jbeta reverse. Method: immunoSEQ multiplex PCR; TCRdb's copy keeps in-frame clones and lacks some. The table lists 150,000 or so clones, over 60% of them singletons, with 1.5% to 2% in the top ten. The clonotype was recovered from a woman under 30 in good health and CMV-seronegative. This rearrangement joins TRBV6-1 to TRBJ2-3; D call uncertain. The sequenced sample was PBMCs. CDR3 coding DNA: TGTGCCAGCAGGCGTTCCACAGATACGCAGTATTTT. It yields the protein CASRRSTDTQYF.